This record concerns one T cell receptor (beta chain) sequence. Germline CDR1 and CDR2: DFQATT and SNEGSKA (reference sequence). This CDR3 is built from 13 residues. J was trimmed by 3 bases and V by 2 bases; bases with no gene match: 1. Every patient underwent thyroid surgery untreated. The data belong to a study of metastatic and nonmetastatic thyroid tumors. Study context: Repertoire comparison spanned blood and tumor or nodule tissue of malignant and benign thyroid patients.

TCRdb re-called clones via MiXCR from the PCR reads. The data contain approximately 44,000 clones, 20% to 25% of them singletons. This clonotype originated in a female donor with papillary thyroid cancer or a benign thyroid nodule (not recorded which). Some clones in this sample may be carry-over from other donors' samples. Sequenced material: tumor tissue. The chain couples TRBV20-1 to TRBJ2-7; TRBD2 matches 10 bases. CDR3 amino acids: CSARSSGSYEQYF. The CDR3 DNA sequence: TGCAGTGCTAGATCTAGCGGGAGCTACGAGCAGTACTTC.